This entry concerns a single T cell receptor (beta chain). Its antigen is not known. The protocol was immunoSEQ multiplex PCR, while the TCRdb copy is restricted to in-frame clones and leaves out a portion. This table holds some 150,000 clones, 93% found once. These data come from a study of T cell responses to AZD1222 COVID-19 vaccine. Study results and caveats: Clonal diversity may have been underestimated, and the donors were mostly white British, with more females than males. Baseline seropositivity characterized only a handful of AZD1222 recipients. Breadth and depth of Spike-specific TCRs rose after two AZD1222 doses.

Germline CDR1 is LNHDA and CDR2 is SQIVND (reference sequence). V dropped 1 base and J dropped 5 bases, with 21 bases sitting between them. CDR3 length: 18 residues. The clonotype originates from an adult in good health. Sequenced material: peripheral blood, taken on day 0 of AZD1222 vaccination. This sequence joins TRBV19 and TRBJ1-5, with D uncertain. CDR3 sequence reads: CASSIAHTEYQLHQPQHF. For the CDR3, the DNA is TGTGCCAGTAGTATAGCTCACACCGAGTATCAGCTACATCAGCCCCAGCATTTT.